The 25 T cell receptor beta chains below come from one sample, sequenced in a study of T cell responses to AZD1222 COVID-19 vaccine. Assay used: immunoSEQ multiplex PCR; TCRdb lists only in-frame clones, some missing. Of some 140,000 clones listed, over 90% were seen once; the top ten hold more than 0.7%. The sequenced sample was peripheral blood, obtained on day 0 of AZD1222 vaccination. The receptors shown here come from an adult in good health.

V usage is TRBV7-6 and J usage is TRBJ2-5, with a tentative D call TRBD2 (6 bases). Trimming stripped 5 bases from V and 2 bases from J, with 21 bases between. The CDR3 loop spans 17 amino acids. Germline V gene data show CDR1 as SGHVS and CDR2 as FNYEAQ. DNA of the CDR3: TGTGCCAGCAGCCTGGACCCGGGACTTCTAATTCAAGAGACCCAGTACTTC. It is translated as CASSLDPGLLIQETQYF.

The rearrangement links TRBV4-1 to TRBJ1-5; D remains ambiguous. CDR1 MGHRA and CDR2 YSYEKL come from the germline V gene. The CDR3 runs to 19 residues. V lost 0 bases to trimming and J lost 2 bases, with 20 bases between them. CDR3 DNA: TGCGCCAGCAGCCAAGAAACTCCTTCTCCGGCTGGGGGCAATCAGCCCCAGCATTTT. Residues: CASSQETPSPAGGNQPQHF.

The chain couples TRBV6-5 to TRBJ1-2; D remains ambiguous. CDR1 and CDR2 (germline): MNHEY, SVGAGI. This CDR3 is 14 amino acids long. V lost 7 bases, J lost 4 bases, and 16 bases lay in between. CDR3 amino acids: CASTPRPLRYGYTF. The CDR3 bases are TGTGCCAGCACCCCACGTCCATTACGCTATGGCTACACCTTC.

The chain links TRBV29-1 to TRBJ2-3, with 10 positions matching TRBD2. CDR1 is SQVTM and CDR2 is ANQGSEA in the germline V gene. The V gene end was trimmed by 6 bases and the J gene end by 1 base; junction bases not matched to a gene: 13. This CDR3 spans 17 amino acids. The CDR3: CSVPRKRGGAGTDTQYF. The CDR3 bases are TGCAGCGTCCCTAGAAAGCGGGGGGGCGCGGGCACAGATACGCAGTATTTT.

V is TRBV5-4 and J is TRBJ2-7; tentative D call: TRBD1 (6 bases). The CDR3 totals 15 residues. V was cut by 5 bases and J by 0 bases, with 15 bases left in between. Germline V gene data show CDR1 as SGHNT and CDR2 as YYREEE (reference sequence). The chain's CDR3 is CASSHDRRSSYEQYF. For the CDR3, the DNA is TGTGCCAGCAGTCACGACAGGCGTAGCTCCTACGAGCAGTACTTC.

This chain connects TRBV7-9 to TRBJ1-3; D not resolved. V lost 5 bases to trimming and J lost 0 bases, with 20 bases between them. Per germline, CDR1 SEHNR and CDR2 FQNEAQ (reference sequence). The CDR3 is 18 residues long. CDR3 loop: CASSRSPGPSSSGNTIYF. DNA of the CDR3: TGTGCCAGCAGCCGTAGTCCCGGGCCATCCAGCTCTGGAAACACCATATATTTT.

CDR3 loop: CASSIGRTNEKLFF. The CDR3 DNA reads TGTGCCAGTAGTATTGGGAGAACTAATGAAAAACTGTTTTTT. This chain joins TRBV19 and TRBJ1-4; no definite D call. V lost 3 bases and J 1 base, leaving 6 bases between the germline ends. The CDR3 is made up of 14 amino acids. The V gene's germline CDR1 is LNHDA and CDR2 SQIVND (reference sequence).

The chain has TRBV3-1 (or the pseudogene TRBV3-2) and TRBJ1-2; the match to TRBD1 covers 7 bases. The CDR3 length is 15 residues. The V and J ends lost 0 bases and 8 bases, in that order; junction bases with no gene match: 9. The germline gives CDR1 LGHDT, CDR2 YNNKEL (reference sequence). The CDR3 DNA sequence: TGTGCCAGCAGCCAAGATCGTTACAGGGGTGGCGGCTACACCTTC. Its protein is CASSQDRYRGGGYTF.

The chain recombines TRBV5-1 with TRBJ2-2, with 7 nucleotides matching TRBD1. CDR3 length: 14 amino acids. Germline CDR1 SGHRS, CDR2 YFSETQ. J lost 7 bases, V lost 6 bases, and 9 bases had no gene match. The CDR3 spells CASNPGQRGGELFF. The CDR3 DNA sequence: TGCGCCAGCAACCCGGGACAGCGTGGCGGGGAGCTGTTTTTT.

This rearrangement joins TRBV12-3 or TRBV12-4 to TRBJ2-1; D unclear. This CDR3 region has 13 residues. V was trimmed by 6 bases and J by 0 bases, leaving 6 bases between them. The CDR3 sequence: CASRGSSYNEQFF. The CDR3 nucleotides are TGTGCCAGCAGGGGCTCCTCCTACAATGAGCAGTTCTTC.

The chain links TRBV6-5 to TRBJ1-5; D uncertain. The germline V gene encodes CDR1 MNHEY and CDR2 SVGAGI. The CDR3 is 12 amino acids. Trimming removed 6 bases from V and 4 bases from J, with 7 bases in between. The CDR3 region is CASSGYNQPQHF. CDR3 bases: TGTGCCAGCAGCGGCTATAATCAGCCCCAGCATTTT.

The chain recombines TRBV13 with TRBJ1-2, with TRBD1 identical over 8 bases. CDR1 and CDR2 from the germline V gene are PRHDT and FYEKMQ (reference sequence). V shed 4 bases and J 2 bases; nucleotides not matched to a gene: 6. The CDR3 length is 15 residues. The CDR3 here is CASSSQGVSNYGYTF. The CDR3, as DNA: TGTGCCAGCAGCTCACAGGGGGTGAGCAACTATGGCTACACCTTC.

The chain links TRBV18 to TRBJ1-3; 10 bases match TRBD1. This CDR3 spans 17 amino acids. Germline trimming cut 0 bases from V and 3 bases from J; bases unmatched to any gene: 5. Germline lookup yields CDR1 KGHSH and CDR2 LQKENI. DNA for the CDR3: TGTGCCAGCTCACCACCGTGGACAGGGGGACTTGGAAACACCATATATTTT. Protein: CASSPPWTGGLGNTIYF.

The chain joins TRBV2 to TRBJ2-1; 7 nucleotides agree with TRBD2. Germline assignment: CDR1 SNHLY and CDR2 FYNNEI. V was clipped by 6 bases and J by 4 bases; unmatched bases: 9. This CDR3 comprises 15 residues. The CDR3 sequence is CASSQGASGYNEQFF. CDR3 nucleotide sequence: TGTGCCAGCAGCCAAGGGGCTAGCGGTTACAATGAGCAGTTCTTC. The entire variable domain, with the rest obtained from reference TRBV2 and TRBJ2-1, is as follows: EPEVTQTPSHQVTQMGQEVILRCVPISNHLYFYWYRQILGQKVEFLVSFYNNEISEKSEIFDDQFSVERPDGSNFTLKIRSTKLEDSAMYFCASSQGASGYNEQFFGPGTRLTVL.

There are a few counts of this clone. The chain carries TRBV6-5 and TRBJ2-7; perhaps TRBD2 as D (6 bases). Germline CDR1 MNHEY, CDR2 SVGAGI. This CDR3 has 14 residues. The V end was cut by 1 base, the J end by 2 bases, with 9 bases between. The CDR3 nucleotides read TGTGCCAGCAGTTACTTCGGAGGGACCTACGAGCAGTACTTC. Its translation: CASSYFGGTYEQYF.

V and J are TRBV10-2 and TRBJ2-5, with 10 bases that match TRBD2. Per germline, CDR1 WSHSY and CDR2 SAAADI. The V segment lost 5 bases and the J segment 5 bases; nucleotides outside the gene matches: 5. The CDR3 runs to 14 residues. The chain's CDR3 is CASSLAGGRETQYF. The CDR3 DNA follows: TGCGCCAGCAGTTTAGCGGGGGGCCGGGAGACCCAGTACTTC.

J is TRBJ1-2 and V is TRBV7-8, with D uncertain. The CDR3 runs to 15 residues. Germline CDR1 is SGHVS and CDR2 is FQNEAQ. Trimming stripped 1 base from V and 4 bases from J, with 13 bases between. The CDR3: CASSLEGTFSYGYTF. The CDR3, as DNA: TGTGCCAGCAGCTTAGAAGGTACCTTCTCCTATGGCTACACCTTC. Based on the CDR3 plus reference TRBV7-8 and TRBJ1-2, the full variable domain is GAGVSQSPRYKVAKRGQDVALRCDPISGHVSLFWYQQALGQGPEFLTYFQNEAQLDKSGLPSDRFFAERPEGSVSTLKIQRTQQEDSAVYLCASSLEGTFSYGYTFGSGTRLTVV.

Note on this clone: This specimen includes other DNA sequences encoding the same CDR3. V is TRBV15 and J is TRBJ1-2; D gene unclear. The CDR3 contains 14 residues. Germline loops: CDR1 LNHNV, CDR2 YYDKDF (reference sequence). V lost 3 bases, J lost 1 base, and 9 bases lay in between. CDR3 sequence (DNA): TGTGCCACCAGCAGGGACCGTTTTAACTATGGCTACACCTTC. This translates into CATSRDRFNYGYTF.

This chain connects TRBV7-3 to TRBJ2-7; possibly TRBD1 or TRBD2 for D (5 bases each). The CDR3 runs 15 residues. Trimming left V 5 bases short and J 0 bases short, with 14 bases between. The germline CDR1 and CDR2 sequences are SGHTA and FQGTGA. The CDR3 here is CASSPGTGHSYEQYF. As DNA, the CDR3 is TGTGCCAGCAGCCCCGGGACGGGGCACTCCTACGAGCAGTACTTC. The full variable domain, with the rest looked up from reference TRBV7-3 and TRBJ2-7, is GAGVSQTPSNKVTEKGKYVELRCDPISGHTALYWYRQSLGQGPEFLIYFQGTGAADDSGLPNDRFFAVRPEGSVSTLKIQRTERGDSAVYLCASSPGTGHSYEQYFGPGTRLTVT.

In DNA form, the CDR3 reads TGTGCCAGCTCACCGAGTCCGGGGGGAAATCAGCCCCAGCATTTT. Its translation: CASSPSPGGNQPQHF. V gene TRBV18 combines with J gene TRBJ1-5; TRBD1 is a possible D gene (5 bases). V was clipped by 3 bases and J by 4 bases, with 13 bases between them. CDR1 is KGHSH and CDR2 is LQKENI in the germline V gene. CDR3 length equals 15 residues.

The chain employs TRBV4-1 and TRBJ1-6; a weak D match, TRBD1 (5 bases). Germline V gene lookup returns CDR1 MGHRA and CDR2 YSYEKL. The CDR3 contains 19 residues. Trimming took off 2 bases at V and 0 bases at J, with 17 bases between the two ends. The CDR3 sequence: CASSQYPGQTGSYNSPLHF. CDR3 DNA: TGCGCCAGCAGCCAATATCCCGGACAAACGGGCTCCTATAATTCACCCCTCCACTTT.

V and J are TRBV7-9 and TRBJ1-1; D gene ambiguous. The CDR3 totals 12 residues. Trimming cost V 3 bases and J 8 bases, with 10 bases left between them. Germline assignment: CDR1 SEHNR and CDR2 FQNEAQ (reference sequence). CDR3: CASSFSGWEAFF. In DNA form, the CDR3 reads TGTGCCAGCAGCTTTTCTGGGTGGGAAGCTTTCTTT.

The rearrangement joins TRBV7-6 to TRBJ2-1; 7 bases align to TRBD2. Germline CDR1 SGHVS, CDR2 FNYEAQ. Trimming took 5 bases from V and 6 from J; bases not matched to a gene: 22. CDR3 length equals 19 residues. The CDR3 bases are TGTGCCAGCAGCCCCGGCAGCAGCGGGGCTAAAGGCCTTGTCAATGAGCAGTTCTTC. Protein sequence: CASSPGSSGAKGLVNEQFF.

The genes are TRBV5-8 and TRBJ2-7; no clear D gene. This CDR3 has 15 amino acids. Germline CDR1 SGHTS, CDR2 YDEGEE. The germline V and J ends were trimmed by 3 bases and 2 bases, with 15 bases remaining between them. CDR3 sequence reads: CASSSTRWAAYEQYF. In nucleotides, the CDR3 is TGTGCCAGCAGCTCGACGAGGTGGGCGGCCTACGAGCAGTACTTC.

The CDR3 DNA reads as TGTGCCTGGAGAAAAAGGGACAGGGTGACGAACACTGAAGCTTTCTTT. It translates to CAWRKRDRVTNTEAFF. The chain uses TRBV30 and TRBJ1-1; 9 bases are a match to TRBD1. The trim removed 3 bases at V and 1 base at J, leaving 9 bases unmatched. The CDR3 is 16 amino acids. The germline CDR1 and CDR2 sequences are GTSNPN and SVGIG (reference sequence).